Presented here are 10 T cell receptor beta chains from one specimen sequenced in a study of early T cells in non-severe SARS-CoV-2 infection. TCRdb analysed the 5' RACE reads with MiXCR anew, one entry per CDR3 protein. Of 85,000 to 90,000 distinct CDR3 sequences listed, roughly an eighth are singletons. Material for sequencing was whole blood. The receptor source for this set is an adult who was a healthcare worker with PCR-confirmed SARS-CoV-2 infection or an uninfected control (not recorded which).

A few counts support this clonotype. The chain has TRBV5-5 and TRBJ2-2; 9 bases fit TRBD1. The length of the CDR3 is 17 residues. In germline, CDR1 is SGHKS, CDR2 YYEKEE (reference sequence). V dropped 4 bases and J dropped 0; count of bases not matched to a gene: 7. The CDR3 loop reads CASSLTGQGSNTGELFF. CDR3 coding DNA: TGTGCCAGCAGCCTCACTGGACAGGGGTCGAACACCGGGGAGCTGTTTTTT.

The chain joins TRBV5-1 to TRBJ2-1; 10 nucleotides line up with TRBD2. Germline-derived CDR1 and CDR2 are SGHRS and YFSETQ. The CDR3 has 15 residues. After removal of 4 bases from V and 7 bases from J, the junction contained 8 bases not matched to a gene. The chain's CDR3 is CASSPEASGSNEQFF. The CDR3, as DNA: TGCGCCAGCAGCCCGGAAGCTAGCGGGAGTAATGAGCAGTTCTTC. Full variable domain (rest looked up from reference TRBV5-1 and TRBJ2-1): KAGVTQTPRYLIKTRGQQVTLSCSPISGHRSVSWYQQTPGQGLQFLFEYFSETQRNKGNFPGRFSGRQFSNSRSEMNVSTLELGDSALYLCASSPEASGSNEQFFGPGTRLTVL.

CDR3 loop: CASSSAGRGTDTQYF. Here the CDR3 DNA reads TGTGCCAGCAGCTCAGCGGGACGGGGCACAGATACGCAGTATTTT. J is TRBJ2-3 and V is TRBV7-9; TRBD2 matches at 7 bases. J lost 1 base, V lost 4 bases, and 5 bases had no gene match. CDR1 SEHNR and CDR2 FQNEAQ come from the germline V gene (reference sequence). This CDR3 region has 15 residues. Based on the CDR3 plus reference TRBV7-9 and TRBJ2-3, the full variable domain is DTGVSQNPRHKITKRGQNVTFRCDPISEHNRLYWYRQTLGQGPEFLTYFQNEAQLEKSRLLSDRFSAERPKGSFSTLEIQRTEQGDSAMYLCASSSAGRGTDTQYFGPGTRLTVL.

This clonotype has more than one count but fewer than ten. The rearrangement uses TRBV6-5 and TRBJ2-1; the D gene is possibly TRBD2 (5 bases). Germline loops: CDR1 MNHEY, CDR2 SVGAGI. Trimming stripped 4 bases from V and 5 bases from J, with 21 bases between. The CDR3 is made up of 17 amino acids. The CDR3 DNA is TGTGCCAGCAGTTTTTCCCTCCTAGCCCTCCCCCACAATGAGCAGTTCTTC. Amino acid sequence: CASSFSLLALPHNEQFF.

The chain recombines TRBV9 with TRBJ2-1; D possibly corresponds to TRBD2 (6 bases). The CDR3 consists of 14 residues. Trimming removed 0 bases at V and 12 bases at J, with 16 bases between. CDR1 and CDR2 from the germline V gene are SGDLS and YYNGEE. CDR3 nucleotide sequence: TGTGCCAGCAGCGTAGACGGGAGTCCCGGAATGCAGTTCTTC. This sequence encodes CASSVDGSPGMQFF. Filled out from reference TRBV9 and TRBJ2-1, the complete variable domain reads DSGVTQTPKHLITATGQRVTLRCSPRSGDLSVYWYQQSLDQGLQFLIQYYNGEERAKGNILERFSAQQFPDLHSELNLSSLELGDSALYFCASSVDGSPGMQFFGPGTRLTVL.

The CDR3 loop reads CASSYMRQTYGYTF. In nucleotides, the CDR3 is TGTGCCAGCAGTTACATGCGACAGACCTATGGCTACACCTTC. The genes are TRBV6-5 and TRBJ1-2; the D gene is possibly TRBD1 (5 bases). The CDR3 runs to 14 residues. Germline V gene lookup returns CDR1 MNHEY and CDR2 SVGAGI. V lost 2 bases, J lost 4 bases, and 11 bases lay in between.

The chain combines TRBV5-6 with TRBJ1-2; D is possibly TRBD1 (6 bases). The length of the CDR3 is 14 residues. The ends were cut back, 3 bases at V and 8 bases at J, with 17 bases in the middle. CDR1 and CDR2 from the germline V gene are SGHDT and YYEEEE. In DNA, the CDR3 is TGTGCCAGCAGCTCTGGGGGCCCTGGAGAGGGCTACACCTTC. Translation gives CASSSGGPGEGYTF.

This clonotype has only a few counts. The chain combines TRBV5-4 with TRBJ1-2; D unclear. Germline CDR1 is SGHNT and CDR2 is YYREEE (reference sequence). Trimming removed 0 bases at V and 4 bases at J, with 13 bases between. The CDR3 loop spans 15 amino acids. In DNA, the CDR3 is TGTGCCAGCAGCTTGGTCTCCCCTCCTGCCTATGGCTACACCTTC. Its protein product is CASSLVSPPAYGYTF.

There are a few counts of this clonotype. This chain uses TRBV11-2 with TRBJ1-3; the D is unclear. CDR3 length equals 15 residues. The germline CDR1 and CDR2 sequences are SGHAT and FQNNGV. V lost 5 bases to trimming and J lost 2 bases, with 13 bases between them. CDR3 nucleotides: TGTGCCAGCAGCCCTTTAGTTGGTGCTGGAAACACCATATATTTT. This codes for CASSPLVGAGNTIYF.

The chain joins TRBV28 to TRBJ2-6; D gene unclear. V was trimmed by 5 bases and J by 0 bases, leaving 17 bases between them. The CDR3 is 18 amino acids. Per germline, CDR1 MDHEN and CDR2 SYDVKM. This chain's CDR3 is CASSPPLGPSSGANVLTF. For the CDR3, the DNA is TGTGCCAGCAGTCCCCCTCTGGGCCCCTCCTCTGGGGCCAACGTCCTGACTTTC.